These T cell receptor beta chains were read from a single sample in a study of CD8+ T cells in alopecia areata. Sequencing was performed with immunoSEQ multiplex PCR; in TCRdb, only in-frame clones are kept and a portion is missing. The sample holds 180,000 or so clones; about 62% are singletons and the top ten take 5.5%. The sequences come from CD4+ T cells sorted from blood, collected at week 24, from a patient treated with tofacitinib. These receptors were collected from a human donor with alopecia areata. The CDR3 runs from the conserved cysteine through the conserved F or W. The D gene is left open where the match is weak. Size tells how often a clone was seen (once, few, many) or the class of an expanded clone, and some rows leave it out.

D	size	V	J	CDR3	DNA
TRBD2	NA	TRBV30	TRBJ2-5	CAWTDRTSGQETQYF	TGTGCCTGGACCGATCGGACTAGCGGACAAGAGACCCAGTACTTC
TRBD1	many	TRBV6-6	TRBJ2-5	CASSDRGRETQYF	TGTGCCAGCAGCGACAGGGGGCGGGAGACCCAGTACTTC
TRBD1	NA	TRBV30	TRBJ1-1	CARKNRGQGNTEAFF	TGTGCCCGGAAAAACAGGGGGCAGGGGAACACTGAAGCTTTCTTT
NA	NA	TRBV28	TRBJ2-7	CASSSTDREQYF	TGTGCCAGCAGTTCCACCGACCGGGAGCAGTACTTC
NA	NA	TRBV9	TRBJ2-7	CASSVGQASSYEQYF	TGTGCCAGCAGCGTAGGGCAGGCCAGCTCCTACGAGCAGTACTTC
TRBD1	NA	TRBV30	TRBJ2-1	CAWSFRDRAYNEQFF	TGTGCCTGGAGTTTCCGGGACAGGGCCTACAATGAGCAGTTCTTC
TRBD1	few	TRBV19	TRBJ1-2	CASSIQGAPGYTF	TGTGCCAGTAGTATCCAGGGGGCTCCTGGCTACACCTTC
TRBD1	NA	TRBV30	TRBJ1-5	CAWSVGQRNQPQHF	TGTGCCTGGAGTGTGGGACAGCGCAATCAGCCCCAGCATTTT
TRBD2	NA	TRBV14	TRBJ2-5	CASSPAGGQETQYF	TGTGCCAGCAGTCCAGCGGGAGGCCAAGAGACCCAGTACTTC
NA	few	TRBV10-3	TRBJ2-4	CAISESRTDPLAKNIQYF	TGTGCCATCAGTGAGTCGAGGACAGACCCACTAGCCAAAAACATTCAGTACTTC
TRBD1	once	TRBV23-1	TRBJ2-5	CASASGTGQETQYF	TGCGCCAGCGCCTCCGGGACAGGGCAAGAGACCCAGTACTTC
NA	NA	TRBV7-8	TRBJ1-1	CASSLRETHTEAFF	TGTGCCAGCAGCCTCAGGGAGACCCACACTGAAGCTTTCTTT
NA	NA	TRBV7-9	TRBJ2-1	CASSKWTGSYNEQFF	TGTGCCAGCAGCAAATGGACTGGCTCCTACAATGAGCAGTTCTTC
NA	NA	TRBV15	TRBJ1-1	CATSRDLTGSTEAFF	TGTGCCACCAGCAGAGATCTTACAGGGTCCACTGAAGCTTTCTTT
TRBD1	once	TRBV29-1	TRBJ2-7	CSVGQGGAYEQYF	TGCAGCGTGGGACAGGGGGGTGCCTACGAGCAGTACTTC
NA	NA	TRBV30	TRBJ2-5	CAWSVLMETQYF	TGTGCCTGGAGTGTATTGATGGAGACCCAGTACTTC
TRBD1	NA	TRBV2	TRBJ2-5	CASSAGTGGRQYF	TGTGCCAGCAGTGCCGGGACAGGGGGCCGGCAGTACTTC
NA	NA	TRBV6-5	TRBJ1-1	CASRTTGQANTEAFF	TGTGCCAGCAGAACCACGGGACAAGCGAACACTGAAGCTTTCTTT
NA	NA	TRBV5-4	TRBJ2-7	CASSLGDPLYYEQYF	TGTGCCAGCAGCTTGGGGGACCCCCTATACTACGAGCAGTACTTC
NA	NA	TRBV10-3	TRBJ1-1	CAISEGRMNTEAFF	TGTGCCATCAGTGAGGGACGGATGAACACTGAAGCTTTCTTT
TRBD1	NA	TRBV28	TRBJ2-7	CASSPSDRGYSEQYF	TGTGCCAGCAGTCCCTCGGACAGGGGATACAGCGAGCAGTACTTC
TRBD1	NA	TRBV29-1	TRBJ1-1	CSVQGQGTEAFF	TGCAGCGTTCAGGGACAGGGGACTGAAGCTTTCTTT
TRBD1	few	TRBV6-1	TRBJ1-1	CASSKDRAMNTEAFF	TGTGCCAGCAGCAAGGACAGGGCGATGAACACTGAAGCTTTCTTT
NA	few	TRBV6-6	TRBJ2-7	CASSYGGARVYEQYF	TGTGCCAGCAGTTATGGCGGGGCCAGGGTATACGAGCAGTACTTC
NA	NA	TRBV7-2	TRBJ2-2	CASSLVWGAGAGELFF	TGTGCCAGCAGCTTAGTTTGGGGGGCCGGAGCCGGGGAGCTGTTTTTT
NA	NA	TRBV5-1	TRBJ1-1	CASSFLGTGNTEAFF	TGCGCCAGCAGCTTTCTGGGGACGGGGAACACTGAAGCTTTCTTT
TRBD2	NA	TRBV4-2	TRBJ2-1	CASSPRPTSGGPRNAYNEQFF	TGTGCCAGCAGCCCCCGCCCGACTAGCGGGGGGCCCCGAAACGCGTACAATGAGCAGTTCTTC
TRBD2	NA	TRBV9	TRBJ2-5	CASSVPAGGAETQYF	TGTGCCAGCAGCGTCCCAGCGGGGGGAGCGGAGACCCAGTACTTC
TRBD1	NA	TRBV29-1	TRBJ2-1	CSGTGQGGYNEQFF	TGCAGCGGGACTGGACAGGGTGGGTACAATGAGCAGTTCTTC
NA	NA	TRBV10-3	TRBJ1-1	CAISEGYGGRRSEAFF	TGTGCCATCAGTGAAGGGTACGGGGGGCGAAGGAGTGAAGCTTTCTTT
TRBD1	NA	TRBV5-1	TRBJ1-4	CASKNPGQGNEKLFF	TGCGCCAGCAAAAACCCGGGACAGGGGAATGAAAAACTGTTTTTT
NA	once	TRBV9	TRBJ2-7	CASSASQDSSYEQYF	TGTGCCAGCAGCGCCTCTCAGGACAGCTCCTACGAGCAGTACTTC
NA	NA	TRBV5-1	TRBJ2-5	CASSLGDTFQETQYF	TGCGCCAGCAGCTTGGGGGACACTTTCCAAGAGACCCAGTACTTC
NA	NA	TRBV28	TRBJ1-5	CASSFRWGNQPQHF	TGTGCCAGCAGTTTTCGGTGGGGCAATCAGCCCCAGCATTTT
NA	NA	TRBV30	TRBJ1-2	CAWRVKTVYGYTF	TGTGCCTGGAGGGTAAAGACAGTATATGGCTACACCTTC
NA	NA	TRBV7-2	TRBJ2-4	CASRQRRDSNIQYF	TGTGCCAGCAGACAACGCCGGGATTCGAACATTCAGTACTTC
TRBD1	NA	TRBV9	TRBJ1-1	CASSQQGSTEAFF	TGTGCCAGCAGCCAACAGGGGAGCACTGAAGCTTTCTTT
NA	few	TRBV30	TRBJ1-2	CAWRGGGANYGYTF	TGTGCCTGGCGCGGGGGGGGAGCTAACTATGGCTACACCTTC
NA	NA	TRBV2	TRBJ1-5	CASSVWVDQPQHF	TGTGCCAGCAGTGTTTGGGTGGATCAGCCCCAGCATTTT
NA	NA	TRBV28	TRBJ1-5	CASSPLGSQHF	TGTGCCAGCAGCCCGCTGGGATCCCAGCATTTT
NA	once	TRBV27	TRBJ1-2	CASSPRTDLLEGYTF	TGTGCCAGCAGTCCGAGGACGGACCTTTTGGAGGGCTACACCTTC
TRBD2	NA	TRBV10-3	TRBJ2-3	CAIRAESGGRSTDTQYF	TGTGCCATCAGGGCCGAGTCCGGCGGGAGAAGCACAGATACGCAGTATTTT
TRBD2	NA	TRBV5-1	TRBJ2-7	CASSLFRGGYEQYF	TGCGCCAGCAGCTTGTTCCGCGGGGGCTACGAGCAGTACTTC
NA	NA	TRBV29-1	TRBJ2-5	CSVMKQGLQETQYF	TGCAGCGTTATGAAACAGGGATTACAAGAGACCCAGTACTTC
NA	NA	TRBV9	TRBJ2-3	CASSVLGGLNTQYF	TGTGCCAGCAGCGTATTGGGGGGCCTGAATACGCAGTATTTT
TRBD1	NA	TRBV9	TRBJ1-2	CASSLGTGGGFPYGYTF	TGTGCCAGCAGCCTCGGGACAGGGGGCGGTTTCCCCTATGGCTACACCTTC
TRBD1	many	TRBV19	TRBJ2-3	CASSNRQGRTDTQYF	TGTGCCAGTAGTAACCGACAGGGACGCACAGATACGCAGTATTTT
NA	few	TRBV28	TRBJ1-2	CASKPGSYGYTF	TGTGCCAGCAAGCCGGGTAGCTATGGCTACACCTTC
NA	NA	TRBV11-2	TRBJ2-2	CASSQTPGPTNTGELFF	TGTGCCAGCAGCCAGACCCCGGGACCGACGAACACCGGGGAGCTGTTTTTT
NA	NA	TRBV7-8	TRBJ2-5	CASSLGRAPTQPQYF	TGTGCCAGCAGCTTAGGGCGGGCTCCAACTCAGCCCCAGTACTTC